The 16 T cell receptor beta chains in this list originate from one sample, sequenced in a study of T cell repertoires in cytomegalovirus infection. TCRdb re-derived calls from the reads in MiXCR, one entry per CDR3 protein. Among roughly 230,000 distinct CDR3 sequences, roughly 23% were seen once, and the ten largest hold over 15%. Sequenced: CD8+ T cells from PBMCs. These receptors came from a human donor in good health (CMV status not recorded). Some clones in this sample may be carry-over from other donors' samples.

CDR3 DNA sequence: TGCAGTGCTAGAGGAAAGACAGGCCAGGATTACTATGGCTACACCTTC. As protein: CSARGKTGQDYYGYTF. V is TRBV20-1 and J is TRBJ1-2; D may be TRBD1 (6 bases). In germline, CDR1 is DFQATT, CDR2 SNEGSKA (reference sequence). V was shortened by 1 base and J by 3 bases, with 18 bases between the two germline ends. CDR3 size: 16 residues.

This clonotype was picked up many times. The rearrangement joins TRBV7-8 to TRBJ2-1, with 10 bases aligning to TRBD2. Germline lookup yields CDR1 SGHVS and CDR2 FQNEAQ. J lost 2 bases, V lost 5 bases, and 9 bases had no gene match. The CDR3 length is 17 residues. DNA for the CDR3: TGTGCCAGCAGCCTAAGCACTAGCGGGGAGGCCTACAATGAGCAGTTCTTC. Residues: CASSLSTSGEAYNEQFF.

This clonotype was found a few times. The genes are TRBV7-9 and TRBJ2-1, with 8 bases lining up with TRBD2. Trimming cost V 5 bases and J 2 bases; bases outside gene matches: 5. The CDR3 extends over 15 amino acids. Germline V gene lookup returns CDR1 SEHNR and CDR2 FQNEAQ (reference sequence). CDR3 nucleotides: TGTGCCAGCAGCCTCAGCGGGGGCACCTACAATGAGCAGTTCTTC. Residues: CASSLSGGTYNEQFF.

A note on this clonotype: A much larger clone differs from this one at a single base, so this may be a read error. The V gene is TRBV7-4, the J gene TRBJ1-1, with D uncertain. Trimming stripped 8 bases from V and 1 base from J, with 8 bases between. Germline CDR1 reads SGHVT; CDR2 reads SQSDAQ. This CDR3 spans 12 amino acids. CDR3 nucleotide sequence: TGTGCCAGCCGGATGGGGAACACTGAAGCTTTCTTT. Translating gives CASRMGNTEAFF.

The chain joins TRBV12-3 or TRBV12-4 to TRBJ2-7; D is undetermined. This CDR3 is built from 12 residues. Between the trimmed V and J ends, which lost 8 bases and 2 bases, there was a span of 10 bases. The CDR3 loop is CASAPDAYEQYF. The CDR3 DNA is TGTGCCAGCGCCCCGGACGCCTACGAGCAGTACTTC.

This clonotype was seen a few times. This rearrangement joins TRBV3-1 to TRBJ2-3; the D is unclear. Germline V gene data show CDR1 as LGHDT and CDR2 as YNNKEL (reference sequence). V lost 1 base to trimming and J lost 0 bases, with 23 bases between them. The CDR3 loop spans 20 amino acids. As DNA, the CDR3 is TGTGCCAGCAGCCAAGCCCGAGGAGTAGCTAGTCACACTAGCACAGATACGCAGTATTTT. It codes for CASSQARGVASHTSTDTQYF.

This chain links TRBV5-4 with TRBJ2-1; D gene unclear. Trimming shortened V by 0 bases and J by 6 bases, and 7 bases separated the two germline ends. The CDR3 extends over 13 amino acids. Germline assignment: CDR1 SGHNT and CDR2 YYREEE (reference sequence). The CDR3 DNA is TGTGCCAGCAGCTTGGATCCGCGCAATGAGCAGTTCTTC. As protein: CASSLDPRNEQFF.

The chain has TRBV28 and TRBJ2-7; tentatively, D is TRBD2 (6 bases). In germline, CDR1 is MDHEN, CDR2 SYDVKM. Between the trimmed V and J ends, which lost 2 bases and 1 base, there was a span of 12 bases. The CDR3 has 15 residues. CDR3 in DNA: TGTGCCAGCAGTTTACGCGGGGTATTGTCCTACGAGCAGTACTTC. It codes for CASSLRGVLSYEQYF.

Notes on this clonotype: Being one base from a much bigger clone, this may be a read error. V gene TRBV11-2 combines with J gene TRBJ2-7, with D tentatively TRBD2 (6 bases). This CDR3 is 14 amino acids long. Per the germline V gene, CDR1 is SGHAT and CDR2 is FQNNGV. CDR3 nucleotides: TGTGCCGGCAGCTTACTGCGGGGTACCTACGAGCAGTACTTC. Amino acids: CAGSLLRGTYEQYF.

To note about this clonotype: This may be a read error, as it is one base from a much larger clone. The chain carries TRBV28 and TRBJ2-3; maybe TRBD2 (5 bases). V gave up 4 bases and J gave up 1 base, with 15 bases separating them. Germline loops: CDR1 MDHEN, CDR2 SYDVKM. The CDR3 spans 16 residues. The chain's CDR3 is CASSWPREPGTDTQYF. The CDR3 nucleotides are TGTGCCAGCAGTTGGCCTCGGGAACCAGGCACAGATACGCAGTATTTT.

The chain couples TRBV20-1 to TRBJ2-7; 8 nucleotides line up with TRBD1. The CDR3 contains 18 residues. The V segment lost 6 bases and the J segment 3 bases; nucleotides outside the gene matches: 22. CDR1 DFQATT and CDR2 SNEGSKA come from the germline V gene (reference sequence). The CDR3 coding sequence is TGCAGTGCAGTACCGGGCCCTGGGGTTGTGGGGACAGGCTACGAGCAGTACTTC. Translating it yields CSAVPGPGVVGTGYEQYF.

This clonotype was recorded many times. This chain connects TRBV28 to TRBJ1-6; weak D call: TRBD1 (6 bases). Germline CDR1 MDHEN, CDR2 SYDVKM. V was pared by 2 bases and J by 6 bases, with 8 bases between. This CDR3 comprises 14 residues. CDR3 region: CASSLRTANSPLHF. Written as DNA, the CDR3 is TGTGCCAGCAGTTTAAGGACAGCTAATTCACCCCTCCACTTT.

The genes are TRBV7-8 and TRBJ2-7, with D perhaps TRBD1 (6 bases). The CDR3 spans 12 residues. Trimming stripped 11 bases from V and 1 base from J, with 12 bases between. In germline, CDR1 is SGHVS, CDR2 FQNEAQ. The CDR3 sequence: CAARDISYEQYF. CDR3 nucleotide sequence: TGTGCCGCCCGGGACATTTCCTACGAGCAGTACTTC.

This chain joins TRBV2 and TRBJ2-4; a possible D gene is TRBD1 (6 bases). CDR3 length: 14 amino acids. Germline lookup yields CDR1 SNHLY and CDR2 FYNNEI. V lost 7 bases and J lost 1, with 11 bases in between. The CDR3 protein is CASIMGAAKNIQYF. The CDR3 nucleotides read TGTGCCAGCATAATGGGGGCGGCCAAAAACATTCAGTACTTC.

This clonotype occurred a few times. The gene calls are TRBV5-4 and TRBJ2-1, with 9 positions matching TRBD2. Germline lookup yields CDR1 SGHNT and CDR2 YYREEE (reference sequence). V lost 0 bases, J lost 4 bases, and 8 bases stayed unmatched. The CDR3 length is 17 residues. CDR3 in DNA: TGTGCCAGCAGCTTGGCCGGGCGGGGGGGGCTTTACAATGAGCAGTTCTTC. Protein product: CASSLAGRGGLYNEQFF.

The V call is TRBV4-1, the J call TRBJ2-5; D gene unclear. Trimming took 0 bases from V and 1 from J, leaving 9 bases between them. This CDR3 comprises 15 residues. Germline loops: CDR1 MGHRA, CDR2 YSYEKL. The CDR3 region has the DNA TGCGCCAGCAGCCAAGATCTGGGGTTCCAAGAGACCCAGTACTTC. This translates into CASSQDLGFQETQYF.